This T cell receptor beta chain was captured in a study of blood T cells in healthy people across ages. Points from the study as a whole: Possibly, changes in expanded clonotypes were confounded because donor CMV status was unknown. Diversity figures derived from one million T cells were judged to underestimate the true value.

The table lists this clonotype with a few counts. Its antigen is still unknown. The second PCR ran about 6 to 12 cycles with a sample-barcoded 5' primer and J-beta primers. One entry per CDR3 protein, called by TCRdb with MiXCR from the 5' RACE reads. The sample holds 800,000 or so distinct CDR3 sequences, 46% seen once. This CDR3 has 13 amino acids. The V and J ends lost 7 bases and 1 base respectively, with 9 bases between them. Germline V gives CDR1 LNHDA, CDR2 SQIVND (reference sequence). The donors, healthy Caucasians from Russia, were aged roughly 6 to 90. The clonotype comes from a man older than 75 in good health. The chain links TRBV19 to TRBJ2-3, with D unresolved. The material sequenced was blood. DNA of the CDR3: TGTGCCAGTAAGGTCCAGGGCACAGATACGCAGTATTTT. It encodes CASKVQGTDTQYF.